This T cell receptor beta chain appears in the sequencing data of a study of T cells in Graves' hyperthyroidism and ophthalmopathy. Overall study: Peripheral blood was taken when the disease was first diagnosed, before any treatment began.

Diagnoses were made from clinical symptoms, serum measures (thyroxine and TRAb), thyroid ultrasound and orbital computed tomography. Study-level findings and limits: Within blood appeared most thyroid clonotypes that had expanded above 0.001. Ophthalmopathy onset followed model prediction by a median approximately 5.9 months.

This clonotype has only a few counts. Antigen unknown. TCR beta CDR3 regions were amplified from RNA transcripts. The HTBI primer set drove a first-round RT-PCR of the TCR CDR3. TCRdb independently ran MiXCR on the multiplex PCR reads; one entry per CDR3 protein. This table has under 450,000 distinct CDR3 sequences, about 15% appearing once. The CDR3 contains 14 residues. From germline, CDR1 is SGHRS and CDR2 YFSETQ. Between the trimmed V and J ends, which lost 3 bases and 6 bases, there was a span of 13 bases. The sequence was collected from a woman younger than 35 with Graves' hyperthyroidism. The rearrangement links TRBV5-1 to TRBJ2-1, with TRBD2 as a possible D gene (7 bases). The sequenced sample was blood. The DNA of the CDR3 is TGCGCCAGCAGCTGGGCGGGGGCCTCCAATGAGCAGTTCTTC. Its translation: CASSWAGASNEQFF.